This paragraph covers one T cell receptor (beta chain) sequence. The CDR3 spans 14 residues. V lost 3 bases and J 0 bases, leaving 8 bases between the germline ends. Germline V gene lookup returns CDR1 SQVTM and CDR2 ANQGSEA. Time point indicated: patch test 2, 6 weeks after DPC sensitization. Treatment noted: therapeutic diphenylcyclopropenone sensitization with weekly scalp DPC. This record comes from a study of human T cells and chemical hapten exposure. Whole-study context: Subjects had 2% DPC placed on roughly 2 cm by roughly 2 cm of upper inner arm skin for sensitization.

TCRdb fed the RACE reads into MiXCR, producing one record per CDR3 protein. Among hundreds of thousands of distinct CDR3 sequences listed, about 6.3% were seen once. This material consisted of whole blood, taken in connection with sensitization to the hapten diphenylcyclopropenone (DPC). The sequence was obtained from a woman aged 18-30 years with alopecia areata. Some clones in this sample may be carry-over from other donors' samples. The chain uses TRBV29-1 and TRBJ2-2; D is ambiguous. This CDR3 is CSVDGSPNTGELFF. The CDR3 DNA follows: TGCAGCGTTGATGGCAGTCCGAACACCGGGGAGCTGTTTTTT.